This TCR beta chain was sequenced in a study of T cells in localized non-small cell lung cancer. The method was immunoSEQ multiplex PCR; TCRdb's version includes in-frame clones alone and lacks a portion of them. This sample has around 50,000 clones, with around 84% found just once. General study findings and limits: Clonality peaked in uninvolved adjacent lung rather than tumor. Adjacent lung had a median about 57 of the 100 largest tumor clones. Because researchers sequenced only one region of the tumor, heterogeneity is still possible. Elevated circulating T cell density in blood was associated with longer overall survival.

Remarks on this clone: The antigen remains undetermined.

Per the germline V gene, CDR1 is MGHRA and CDR2 is YSYEKL. The ends were cut back, 1 base at V and 1 base at J, with 4 bases in the middle. The CDR3 covers 13 residues. This chain uses TRBV4-1 with TRBJ1-1; D is uncertain. The TCR originated in a female donor with stage II lung adenocarcinoma. The specimen comprised PBMCs, sampled before any cancer treatment. The CDR3 DNA is TGCGCCAGCAGCCAAGGGCCGAACACTGAAGCTTTCTTT. It translates to CASSQGPNTEAFF.